Described below is a single T cell receptor beta chain sequence and its context. No antigen is known for it. TCR beta CDR3 sequences were amplified from RNA transcripts. HTBI primers were employed in a first-round RT-PCR of the TCR CDR3. TCRdb ran MiXCR on the multiplex PCR reads and lists one entry per CDR3 protein. The sample includes fewer than 650,000 distinct CDR3 sequences, over 35% of them seen just once. CDR3 length equals 13 residues. CDR1 is DFQATT and CDR2 is SNEGSKA in the germline V gene (reference sequence). Trimming cost V 7 bases and J 4 bases; bases outside gene matches: 4. This entry belongs to a study of T cells in Graves' hyperthyroidism and ophthalmopathy. Study findings and constraints: Patients with ophthalmopathy were separated from those with stable hyperthyroidism by a 13 V-J model.

On the basis of clinical symptoms, serum thyroxine and TRAb, thyroid ultrasound and orbital computed tomography, diagnoses were made. The TCR originated in an adult woman with Graves' disease, either hyperthyroidism or ophthalmopathy (not recorded which). This chain connects TRBV20-1 to TRBJ2-7; TRBD2 agrees at 13 bases. What was sequenced was peripheral blood or thyroid tissue (not recorded which). For the CDR3, the DNA is TGCAGTGTACTAGCGGGAGGGATGTACGAGCAGTACTTC. It translates to CSVLAGGMYEQYF.